This entry describes one T cell receptor (beta chain). This entry comes from a study of CD8+CD57+ T cells in acquired aplastic anemia. TCR beta VDJ and CDR3 were profiled, and genomic DNA was the template. TCRdb independently ran MiXCR on the reads; one entry per CDR3 protein. The sample lists some 180,000 distinct CDR3 sequences, around half occurring once. The trim removed 6 bases at V and 13 bases at J, leaving 18 bases unmatched. This CDR3 spans 15 amino acids. CDR1 is LNHDA, CDR2 SQIVND, per germline (reference sequence). The TCR originated in a human donor in good health. The chain joins TRBV19 to TRBJ1-2, with 9 positions matching TRBD1. The sequenced sample consisted of sorted CD4+, CD8+, or CD8+CD57+ T cells (not recorded which) from PBMCs. CDR3 region: CASRTGGGQGLRRTF. As DNA, the CDR3 is TGTGCCAGTAGGACCGGAGGGGGACAGGGTTTACGTCGCACCTTC.